The rows below give T cell receptor beta chains drawn from one sample of a study of OX40 agonist ivuxolimab in advanced cancers. Sequencing used immunoSEQ multiplex PCR; TCRdb keeps in-frame clones, though not all of them. Of tens of thousands of clones listed, 92% are singletons. Sequenced here: CD4+ or CD8+ T cells sorted from blood, sampled in a trial of the OX40 agonist ivuxolimab. These receptors were obtained from an adult with an advanced solid tumor such as melanoma, head and neck, liver or kidney cancer. Both conserved end residues are part of each CDR3. Each record gives: clone size, D gene, J gene, V gene, CDR3 protein, CDR3 DNA. A D gene is named only where the DNA matches it firmly. Expanded clones are given a class, and other clones once, few, many or no size at all.

clone size: NA; D gene: TRBD2; J gene: TRBJ2-7; V gene: TRBV7-8; CDR3 protein: CASSFGLAGGRQYEQYF; CDR3 DNA: TGTGCCAGCAGCTTCGGACTAGCGGGGGGCCGACAATACGAGCAGTACTTC
clone size: NA; D gene: NA; J gene: TRBJ2-5; V gene: TRBV2; CDR3 protein: CASSEAAGAVLETQYF; CDR3 DNA: TGTGCCAGCAGTGAAGCGGCAGGGGCCGTTTTAGAGACCCAGTACTTC
clone size: NA; D gene: NA; J gene: TRBJ2-7; V gene: TRBV6-6; CDR3 protein: CASGIGTYEQYF; CDR3 DNA: TGTGCCAGTGGTATAGGGACCTACGAGCAGTACTTC
clone size: NA; D gene: NA; J gene: TRBJ1-2; V gene: TRBV9; CDR3 protein: CASSVINYGYTF; CDR3 DNA: TGTGCCAGCAGCGTAATCAACTATGGCTACACCTTC
clone size: NA; D gene: TRBD2; J gene: TRBJ2-5; V gene: TRBV7-6; CDR3 protein: CASSPRFGTSEETQYF; CDR3 DNA: TGTGCCAGCAGCCCCCGTTTCGGGACTAGCGAGGAGACCCAGTACTTC
clone size: NA; D gene: TRBD2; J gene: TRBJ2-5; V gene: TRBV7-9; CDR3 protein: CASSPRLAGQYQETQYF; CDR3 DNA: TGTGCCAGCAGCCCCCGCCTAGCGGGGCAGTACCAAGAGACCCAGTACTTC
clone size: NA; D gene: TRBD1; J gene: TRBJ2-6; V gene: TRBV7-3; CDR3 protein: CASSSRDSILSGANVLTF; CDR3 DNA: TGTGCCAGCAGCTCTCGGGACAGCATTTTATCTGGGGCCAACGTCCTGACTTTC
clone size: NA; D gene: NA; J gene: TRBJ2-7; V gene: TRBV9; CDR3 protein: CASSVGGPTYEQYF; CDR3 DNA: TGTGCCAGCAGCGTAGGGGGACCCACCTACGAGCAGTACTTC
clone size: NA; D gene: NA; J gene: TRBJ2-4; V gene: TRBV7-9; CDR3 protein: CASARGENIQYF; CDR3 DNA: TGTGCCAGCGCTAGAGGCGAAAACATTCAGTACTTC
clone size: NA; D gene: NA; J gene: TRBJ1-1; V gene: TRBV2; CDR3 protein: CASRDWTEEAFF; CDR3 DNA: TGTGCCAGCAGGGACTGGACAGAGGAAGCTTTCTTT
clone size: NA; D gene: NA; J gene: TRBJ2-3; V gene: TRBV7-6; CDR3 protein: CASSSGGEQPGDTQYF; CDR3 DNA: TGTGCCAGCAGCTCTGGAGGGGAACAGCCCGGGGATACGCAGTATTTT
clone size: NA; D gene: NA; J gene: TRBJ2-3; V gene: TRBV6-4; CDR3 protein: CASSQRPGGHADTQYF; CDR3 DNA: TGTGCCAGCAGTCAACGACCGGGGGGCCACGCAGATACGCAGTATTTT
clone size: NA; D gene: NA; J gene: TRBJ1-1; V gene: TRBV7-6; CDR3 protein: CASSQQDVTEAFF; CDR3 DNA: TGTGCCAGCAGCCAACAGGACGTCACTGAAGCTTTCTTT
clone size: once; D gene: NA; J gene: TRBJ2-5; V gene: TRBV6-1; CDR3 protein: CASSASLPGEVRETQYF; CDR3 DNA: TGTGCCAGCAGTGCCAGCCTCCCGGGAGAGGTGAGGGAGACCCAGTACTTC
clone size: NA; D gene: NA; J gene: TRBJ2-3; V gene: TRBV9; CDR3 protein: CASSGKTGRTDTQYF; CDR3 DNA: TGTGCCAGCAGCGGCAAGACAGGCCGCACAGATACGCAGTATTTT
clone size: NA; D gene: NA; J gene: TRBJ1-1; V gene: TRBV5-1; CDR3 protein: CASSLEVGTINTEAFF; CDR3 DNA: TGCGCCAGCAGCTTGGAGGTTGGGACAATAAACACTGAAGCTTTCTTT
clone size: NA; D gene: NA; J gene: TRBJ1-2; V gene: TRBV7-2; CDR3 protein: CASSLSGRDLYGYTF; CDR3 DNA: TGTGCCAGCAGCTTAAGCGGACGGGACCTCTATGGCTACACCTTC
clone size: NA; D gene: NA; J gene: TRBJ1-2; V gene: TRBV29-1; CDR3 protein: CSVADRSYGYTF; CDR3 DNA: TGCAGCGTGGCTGACAGATCTTATGGCTACACCTTC
clone size: once; D gene: TRBD2; J gene: TRBJ2-2; V gene: TRBV2; CDR3 protein: CASSDGGRVAGAANTGELFF; CDR3 DNA: TGTGCCAGCAGTGATGGCGGCAGGGTAGCGGGGGCCGCGAACACCGGGGAGCTGTTTTTT
clone size: NA; D gene: TRBD1; J gene: TRBJ1-6; V gene: TRBV5-5; CDR3 protein: CASSLDRGRSPLHF; CDR3 DNA: TGTGCCAGCAGCTTGGACAGGGGGAGGTCACCCCTCCACTTT
clone size: NA; D gene: NA; J gene: TRBJ2-7; V gene: TRBV4-1; CDR3 protein: CASSFENSLYEQYF; CDR3 DNA: TGCGCCAGCAGCTTCGAGAACAGCCTTTACGAGCAGTACTTC
clone size: NA; D gene: NA; J gene: TRBJ2-7; V gene: TRBV29-1; CDR3 protein: CSVQQGGSSSYEQYF; CDR3 DNA: TGCAGCGTTCAGCAGGGGGGCAGCAGCTCCTACGAGCAGTACTTC
clone size: NA; D gene: NA; J gene: TRBJ1-1; V gene: TRBV11-2; CDR3 protein: CASSGLEAEAFF; CDR3 DNA: TGTGCCAGCAGCGGGTTAGAAGCTGAAGCTTTCTTT
clone size: once; D gene: NA; J gene: TRBJ1-2; V gene: TRBV29-1; CDR3 protein: CSVVGDGYTF; CDR3 DNA: TGCAGCGTTGTGGGAGATGGCTACACCTTC
clone size: NA; D gene: TRBD1; J gene: TRBJ2-3; V gene: TRBV6-1; CDR3 protein: CASSAGTGGVDTQYF; CDR3 DNA: TGTGCCAGCAGCGCCGGGACAGGGGGCGTAGATACGCAGTATTTT
clone size: NA; D gene: TRBD1; J gene: TRBJ2-7; V gene: TRBV10-3; CDR3 protein: CAISGGTDYEQYF; CDR3 DNA: TGTGCCATCAGTGGTGGGACAGACTACGAGCAGTACTTC
clone size: NA; D gene: NA; J gene: TRBJ2-7; V gene: TRBV6-5; CDR3 protein: CASSNQGFEQYF; CDR3 DNA: TGTGCCAGCAGTAACCAGGGGTTCGAGCAGTACTTC
clone size: NA; D gene: NA; J gene: TRBJ1-1; V gene: TRBV9; CDR3 protein: CASSVGLDRFTEAFF; CDR3 DNA: TGTGCCAGCAGCGTAGGGTTGGATCGATTTACTGAAGCTTTCTTT
clone size: NA; D gene: NA; J gene: TRBJ2-7; V gene: TRBV4-1; CDR3 protein: CASSHYAGAEVPLEQYF; CDR3 DNA: TGCGCCAGCAGCCATTACGCCGGGGCCGAGGTCCCTCTCGAGCAGTACTTC
clone size: few; D gene: NA; J gene: TRBJ2-5; V gene: TRBV9; CDR3 protein: CASSAPTEETQYF; CDR3 DNA: TGTGCCAGCAGCGCCCCGACAGAAGAGACCCAGTACTTC
clone size: NA; D gene: NA; J gene: TRBJ1-5; V gene: TRBV19; CDR3 protein: CASSIGGNQPQHF; CDR3 DNA: TGTGCCAGTAGTATAGGGGGCAATCAGCCCCAGCATTTT
clone size: NA; D gene: TRBD2; J gene: TRBJ2-3; V gene: TRBV4-2; CDR3 protein: CASSQVLAGGPGDTQYF; CDR3 DNA: TGTGCCAGCAGCCAAGTACTAGCGGGGGGGCCCGGAGATACGCAGTATTTT
clone size: NA; D gene: NA; J gene: TRBJ2-2; V gene: TRBV29-1; CDR3 protein: CSALPNTGELFF; CDR3 DNA: TGCAGCGCACTCCCGAACACCGGGGAGCTGTTTTTT
clone size: NA; D gene: NA; J gene: TRBJ2-7; V gene: TRBV7-9; CDR3 protein: CASSPTQGLLGHEQYF; CDR3 DNA: TGTGCCAGCAGCCCCACCCAGGGACTGCTAGGTCACGAGCAGTACTTC
clone size: NA; D gene: TRBD1; J gene: TRBJ1-2; V gene: TRBV7-6; CDR3 protein: CASSLAPGTDGYTF; CDR3 DNA: TGTGCCAGCAGCTTAGCGCCCGGGACAGATGGCTACACCTTC
clone size: NA; D gene: NA; J gene: TRBJ1-6; V gene: TRBV6-6; CDR3 protein: CASSYGQSSYNSPLHF; CDR3 DNA: TGTGCCAGCAGTTATGGACAGAGCTCCTATAATTCACCCCTCCACTTT
clone size: NA; D gene: NA; J gene: TRBJ2-3; V gene: TRBV5-4; CDR3 protein: CASSLVSDTQYF; CDR3 DNA: TGTGCCAGCAGCTTAGTGAGTGATACGCAGTATTTT
clone size: few; D gene: NA; J gene: TRBJ1-3; V gene: TRBV11-2; CDR3 protein: CASSLYRDTIYF; CDR3 DNA: TGTGCCAGCAGCTTATATCGGGACACCATATATTTT
clone size: few; D gene: NA; J gene: TRBJ1-5; V gene: TRBV5-6; CDR3 protein: CASSRRHTNQPQHF; CDR3 DNA: TGTGCCAGCAGCCGTAGACACACCAATCAGCCCCAGCATTTT
clone size: NA; D gene: TRBD2; J gene: TRBJ2-3; V gene: TRBV13; CDR3 protein: CASSLVSSGGAETRTDTQYF; CDR3 DNA: TGTGCCAGCAGCTTAGTGTCTAGCGGGGGGGCCGAAACCCGCACAGATACGCAGTATTTT
clone size: NA; D gene: NA; J gene: TRBJ1-2; V gene: TRBV4-3; CDR3 protein: CASSQLIGGENYGYTF; CDR3 DNA: TGCGCCAGCAGCCAATTGATAGGAGGGGAGAACTATGGCTACACCTTC
clone size: NA; D gene: NA; J gene: TRBJ2-7; V gene: TRBV29-1; CDR3 protein: CSVLHDGEQYF; CDR3 DNA: TGCAGCGTTCTTCATGACGGCGAGCAGTACTTC
clone size: NA; D gene: NA; J gene: TRBJ2-3; V gene: TRBV14; CDR3 protein: CASSQGFSSTRGNTQYF; CDR3 DNA: TGTGCCAGCAGCCAAGGATTTTCCAGTACACGAGGCAATACGCAGTATTTT
clone size: NA; D gene: NA; J gene: TRBJ1-1; V gene: TRBV4-2; CDR3 protein: CASSPGGTEAFF; CDR3 DNA: TGTGCCAGCAGCCCGGGCGGCACTGAAGCTTTCTTT
clone size: NA; D gene: TRBD2; J gene: TRBJ2-1; V gene: TRBV5-1; CDR3 protein: CASSLGRGGPNEQFF; CDR3 DNA: TGCGCCAGCAGCTTGGGTCGGGGGGGCCCGAATGAGCAGTTCTTC
clone size: NA; D gene: TRBD1; J gene: TRBJ1-2; V gene: TRBV7-9; CDR3 protein: CASTAPGGTYYGYTF; CDR3 DNA: TGTGCCAGCACCGCACCAGGGGGTACATACTATGGCTACACCTTC
clone size: NA; D gene: TRBD2; J gene: TRBJ2-1; V gene: TRBV7-2; CDR3 protein: CASSLSSGGFIHEQFF; CDR3 DNA: TGTGCCAGCAGCTTAAGTAGCGGGGGGTTCATTCATGAGCAGTTCTTC
clone size: NA; D gene: NA; J gene: TRBJ1-2; V gene: TRBV4-1; CDR3 protein: CASSQDKAYGYTF; CDR3 DNA: TGCGCCAGCAGCCAAGATAAGGCCTATGGCTACACCTTC
clone size: NA; D gene: NA; J gene: TRBJ2-1; V gene: TRBV11-2; CDR3 protein: CASRIKGQNNEQFF; CDR3 DNA: TGTGCCAGCAGAATAAAGGGCCAGAACAATGAGCAGTTCTTC
clone size: NA; D gene: TRBD1; J gene: TRBJ2-7; V gene: TRBV4-1; CDR3 protein: CASSQVTGSYEQYF; CDR3 DNA: TGCGCCAGCAGCCAAGTGACAGGGAGCTACGAGCAGTACTTC
clone size: NA; D gene: NA; J gene: TRBJ2-3; V gene: TRBV29-1; CDR3 protein: CSVWTDTQYF; CDR3 DNA: TGCAGCGTCTGGACAGATACGCAGTATTTT